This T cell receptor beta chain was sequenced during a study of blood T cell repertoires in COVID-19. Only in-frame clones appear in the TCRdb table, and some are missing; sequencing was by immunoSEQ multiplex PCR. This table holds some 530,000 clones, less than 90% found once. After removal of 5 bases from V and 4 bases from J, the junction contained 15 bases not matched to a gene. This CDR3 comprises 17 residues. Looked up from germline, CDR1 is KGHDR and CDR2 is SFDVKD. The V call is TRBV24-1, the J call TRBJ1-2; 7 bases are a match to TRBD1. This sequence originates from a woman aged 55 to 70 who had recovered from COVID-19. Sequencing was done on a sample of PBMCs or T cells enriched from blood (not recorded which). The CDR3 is CATSGGDRRLSFYGYTF. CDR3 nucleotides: TGTGCCACCAGTGGGGGGGACAGAAGACTAAGTTTCTATGGCTACACCTTC.